The present entry profiles one T cell receptor beta chain with its context. The entry originates in a study of shared clonotypes between healthy human individuals. Source study methods: ImmunoSEQ output held junction-only sequences without quality scores, so filtering differed. TCRdb's table, derived via immunoSEQ multiplex PCR, lists solely in-frame clones and lacks some. V, J and clone size reflect that table, while D and trimming were determined from the DNA. The repertoire holds some 2.1 million clones, with 90% to 95% as singletons. Trimming stripped 5 bases from V and 9 bases from J, with 11 bases between. In germline, CDR1 is SQVTM, CDR2 ANQGSEA. The CDR3 is made up of 11 amino acids.

Sequenced sample: naive CD4+ T cells sorted from blood. The subset: CD45RA+ positively selected. The receptor comes from a man between 18 and 35 years old in good health. The rearrangement joins TRBV29-1 to TRBJ2-1; TRBD1 might be the D (6 bases). Here the CDR3 DNA reads TGCAGCGTTTCCTGGGGGCCTGAGCAGTTCTTC. Protein sequence: CSVSWGPEQFF.